This TCR beta chain was profiled in a study of somatic mutations in cytotoxic T cells in rheumatoid arthritis. Study-wide points: Levels of CD8+ T-cell clonality in rheumatoid arthritis patients were statistically indistinguishable from those seen in age-matched healthy controls, with no significant difference. A rise in CD8+ clonality with age was seen in rheumatoid arthritis patients but not in healthy controls.

V was pared by 0 bases and J by 0 bases, with 9 bases between. This CDR3 comprises 16 residues. In germline, CDR1 is MGHRA, CDR2 YSYEKL. Clones were read by immunoSEQ multiplex PCR, and TCRdb kept only the in-frame ones, dropping some. The sample lists 20,000 or so clones; about 85% were seen once. Remarks on this clone: Antigen: not known.

The clonotype comes from a woman aged 40 to 49 with rheumatoid arthritis. The genes are TRBV4-1 and TRBJ1-3; D call uncertain. Sequenced sample: CD8+ T cells sorted from blood. CDR3 region: CASSQEAAASGNTIYF. CDR3 nucleotides: TGCGCCAGCAGCCAAGAGGCCGCCGCCTCTGGAAACACCATATATTTT.